The rows below give T cell receptor beta chains drawn from one sample of a study of PD-1 blockade in classical Hodgkin lymphoma. Data came from immunoSEQ multiplex PCR; TCRdb stores just in-frame clones and leaves some out. The sample carries 20,000 to 25,000 clones, roughly 70% recorded once. The sequencing here drew on peripheral blood mononuclear cells (PBMCs), taken before the fourth cycle of nivolumab. These receptors all stem from a human donor with classical Hodgkin lymphoma. The CDR3 runs from the conserved cysteine through the conserved F or W. Fields, in order: clone size, J gene, V gene, D gene, CDR3 protein, CDR3 DNA. A D gene is named only where the DNA matches it firmly. The size entry is marked missing in some rows and otherwise reads once, few, many or a size class.

clone size: NA; J gene: TRBJ1-1; V gene: TRBV7-8; D gene: NA; CDR3 protein: CASSLVGRGSTEAFF; CDR3 DNA: TGTGCCAGCAGCTTAGTCGGCAGGGGAAGCACTGAAGCTTTCTTT
clone size: NA; J gene: TRBJ2-6; V gene: TRBV2; D gene: NA; CDR3 protein: CASSEEGTGANVLTF; CDR3 DNA: TGTGCCAGCAGTGAAGAGGGGACTGGGGCCAACGTCCTGACTTTC
clone size: NA; J gene: TRBJ1-5; V gene: TRBV10-3; D gene: NA; CDR3 protein: CAIRQGSDQPQHF; CDR3 DNA: TGTGCCATCAGACAGGGATCGGATCAGCCCCAGCATTTT
clone size: NA; J gene: TRBJ1-1; V gene: TRBV6-5; D gene: NA; CDR3 protein: CASSYSRNTEAFF; CDR3 DNA: TGTGCCAGCAGTTACTCCCGGAACACTGAAGCTTTCTTT
clone size: NA; J gene: TRBJ1-3; V gene: TRBV6-6; D gene: TRBD1; CDR3 protein: CASSRQGAPGNTIYF; CDR3 DNA: TGTGCCAGCAGTCGACAGGGGGCTCCTGGAAACACCATATATTTT
clone size: once; J gene: TRBJ2-3; V gene: TRBV7-9; D gene: NA; CDR3 protein: CASSFSLFRENTDTQYF; CDR3 DNA: TGTGCCAGCAGCTTTAGTTTATTTAGGGAAAACACAGATACGCAGTATTTT
clone size: NA; J gene: TRBJ2-6; V gene: TRBV4-1; D gene: TRBD1; CDR3 protein: CASSLGTGGAGANVLTF; CDR3 DNA: TGCGCCAGCAGCCTCGGGACAGGGGGCGCAGGGGCCAACGTCCTGACTTTC
clone size: NA; J gene: TRBJ2-3; V gene: TRBV27; D gene: TRBD2; CDR3 protein: CASRRPGLASADTQYF; CDR3 DNA: TGTGCCAGCAGGAGACCGGGACTAGCGTCCGCAGATACGCAGTATTTT
clone size: NA; J gene: TRBJ2-4; V gene: TRBV5-1; D gene: NA; CDR3 protein: CASSFGQIAKNIQYF; CDR3 DNA: TGCGCCAGCAGCTTCGGTCAGATAGCCAAAAACATTCAGTACTTC
clone size: NA; J gene: TRBJ2-3; V gene: TRBV27; D gene: NA; CDR3 protein: CASSLGSLGITDTQYF; CDR3 DNA: TGTGCCAGCAGTTTGGGGTCCCTGGGAATCACAGATACGCAGTATTTT
clone size: few; J gene: TRBJ2-3; V gene: TRBV6-6; D gene: TRBD1; CDR3 protein: CATMTGGWGTDTQYF; CDR3 DNA: TGTGCCACCATGACAGGGGGCTGGGGCACAGATACGCAGTATTTT